A single sample gave rise to the 24 T cell receptor beta chains below, sequenced in a study of blood T cell repertoires in COVID-19. Clones were read by immunoSEQ multiplex PCR, and TCRdb kept only the in-frame ones, dropping some. Among about 310,000 clones listed, roughly 90% were seen once. The source material was peripheral blood. The receptors stem from a woman aged 40 to 50 with COVID-19, enrolled during active disease.

V gene TRBV28 combines with J gene TRBJ1-5, with 9 nucleotides matching TRBD1. Losses at the gene ends were 6 bases for V and 6 bases for J; bases not matched to a gene: 12. The CDR3 loop spans 16 amino acids. Germline-derived CDR1 and CDR2 are MDHEN and SYDVKM. The CDR3 DNA sequence: TGTGCCAGCAGCCTCAAACCGGGACAGGGCCGTCAGCCCCAGCATTTT. It is translated as CASSLKPGQGRQPQHF.

The chain is built from TRBV2 and TRBJ1-2; 9 positions match TRBD1. Germline lookup yields CDR1 SNHLY and CDR2 FYNNEI. The CDR3 spans 16 residues. V lost 5 bases to trimming and J lost 8 bases; unmatched junction nucleotides: 15. The CDR3 DNA reads as TGTGCCAGCAGTCTTCGCGGGGGACAGGGAACAAAAGGCTACACCTTC. It specifies CASSLRGGQGTKGYTF. The whole variable domain, remainder taken from reference TRBV2 and TRBJ1-2, is EPEVTQTPSHQVTQMGQEVILRCVPISNHLYFYWYRQILGQKVEFLVSFYNNEISEKSEIFDDQFSVERPDGSNFTLKIRSTKLEDSAMYFCASSLRGGQGTKGYTFGSGTRLTVV.

The chain joins TRBV30 to TRBJ2-3, with D tentatively TRBD2 (6 bases). This CDR3 is built from 14 residues. Germline CDR1 GTSNPN, CDR2 SVGIG (reference sequence). Trimming took off 3 bases at V and 0 bases at J, with 10 bases between the two ends. CDR3 in amino acids: CAWRGGVSTDTQYF. CDR3 DNA sequence: TGTGCCTGGAGGGGCGGGGTTAGCACAGATACGCAGTATTTT.

The V and J genes are TRBV15 and TRBJ2-7; D ambiguous. The V end was cut by 1 base, the J end by 4 bases, with 8 bases between. The germline gives CDR1 LNHNV, CDR2 YYDKDF (reference sequence). The CDR3 is 13 amino acids. CDR3 in amino acids: CATSRGADYEQYF. Written as DNA, the CDR3 is TGTGCCACCAGCAGAGGGGCAGATTACGAGCAGTACTTC.

The V and J genes are TRBV23-1 and TRBJ1-5, with D perhaps matching TRBD1 (5 bases). TRBV23-1 is assigned to the ORF class and has an uncertain function. Deletions cut 2 bases from V and 0 bases from J, with 11 bases between. This CDR3 region has 16 residues. The CDR3 region is CASSQRRAYSNQPQHF. As DNA, the CDR3 is TGCGCCAGCAGTCAACGCAGGGCGTATAGCAATCAGCCCCAGCATTTT.

The gene calls are TRBV5-4 and TRBJ2-3, with a weak D call TRBD2 (6 bases). V lost 0 bases to trimming and J lost 6 bases, with 14 bases between them. The length of the CDR3 is 15 residues. Germline loops: CDR1 SGHNT, CDR2 YYREEE (reference sequence). CDR3 region: CASSLGSRAGDTQYF. The CDR3 bases are TGTGCCAGCAGCTTGGGGTCCAGGGCGGGGGATACGCAGTATTTT.

V gene TRBV2 combines with J gene TRBJ1-5; 8 bases fit TRBD1. Trimming took 8 bases from V and 0 from J; bases not matched to a gene: 3. This CDR3 region has 14 residues. Per the germline V gene, CDR1 is SNHLY and CDR2 is FYNNEI. The CDR3 is CASHRGGSNQPQHF. The DNA of the CDR3 is TGTGCCAGCCACAGGGGGGGTAGCAATCAGCCCCAGCATTTT.

The gene calls are TRBV18 and TRBJ2-7; D may be TRBD1 (6 bases). There are 16 residues in the CDR3. V was shortened by 5 bases and J by 0 bases, with 17 bases between the two germline ends. Per the germline V gene, CDR1 is KGHSH and CDR2 is LQKENI. DNA of the CDR3: TGTGCCAGCTCAAAAGGTTCGGGGACAAGCTCCTACGAGCAGTACTTC. This sequence encodes CASSKGSGTSSYEQYF. Full variable domain (outside the CDR3, taken from reference TRBV18 and TRBJ2-7): NAGVMQNPRHLVRRRGQEARLRCSPMKGHSHVYWYRQLPEEGLKFMVYLQKENIIDESGMPKERFSAEFPKEGPSILRIQQVVRGDSAAYFCASSKGSGTSSYEQYFGPGTRLTVT.

As regards this clone: Additional DNA sequences in this sample encode the identical CDR3. The genes are TRBV24-1 and TRBJ2-1; TRBD1 agrees at 10 bases. V was clipped by 4 bases and J by 5 bases; unmatched bases: 4. The CDR3 is 15 amino acids. CDR1 is KGHDR, CDR2 SFDVKD, per germline. Here the CDR3 reads CATSDPGTGDNEQFF. CDR3 coding DNA: TGTGCCACCAGTGACCCCGGGACAGGGGACAATGAGCAGTTCTTC.

This clone was seen just once. The chain has TRBV6-2 or TRBV6-3 and TRBJ1-2; maybe TRBD1 (5 bases). V shed 5 bases and J shed 2 bases, with 12 bases lying between them. The CDR3 spans 14 residues. The germline V gene encodes CDR1 MNHEY and CDR2 SVGEGT. CDR3 nucleotides: TGTGCCAGCAGTCCACAGGCCGGAAACTATGGCTACACCTTC. Translated: CASSPQAGNYGYTF.

V usage is TRBV5-5 and J usage is TRBJ2-7; no definite D call. The V gene's germline CDR1 is SGHKS and CDR2 YYEKEE (reference sequence). The V gene lost 1 base and the J gene lost 4 bases, with 6 bases spanning the gap. This CDR3 has 12 residues. CDR3 nucleotide sequence: TGTGCCAGCAGCTTGTCCAGTTACGAGCAGTACTTC. Its translation: CASSLSSYEQYF.

This clone appeared a single time. V and J are TRBV29-1 and TRBJ1-4, with D uncertain. V dropped 5 bases and J dropped 5 bases, with 18 bases sitting between them. Germline CDR1 SQVTM, CDR2 ANQGSEA. The CDR3 has 15 amino acids. CDR3 residues: CSVKPGWPENEKLFF. In nucleotides, the CDR3 is TGCAGCGTTAAACCGGGGTGGCCGGAAAATGAAAAACTGTTTTTT.

V gene TRBV5-4 combines with J gene TRBJ1-3, with 11 nucleotides matching TRBD1. The CDR3 spans 18 residues. Germline V gives CDR1 SGHNT, CDR2 YYREEE (reference sequence). V lost 3 bases and J lost 2; bases outside the gene matches: 10. CDR3 in DNA: TGTGCCAGCAGCTCACCGGGACAGGGGGAGTTGGCTGGAAACACCATATATTTT. It specifies CASSSPGQGELAGNTIYF.

This clone appeared a single time. The CDR3 is CASSFLAGTDTEAFF. As DNA, the CDR3 is TGTGCCAGCAGCTTTCTGGCGGGTACGGACACTGAAGCTTTCTTT. The chain joins TRBV7-2 to TRBJ1-1; D unresolved. CDR1 is SGHTA and CDR2 is FQGNSA in the germline V gene. The CDR3 length is 15 residues. The V and J ends lost 3 bases and 3 bases respectively, with 14 bases between them.

The rearrangement links TRBV6-2 or TRBV6-3 to TRBJ2-6; maybe TRBD2 (5 bases). The germline V gene has CDR1 MNHEY and CDR2 SVGEGT. The CDR3 sequence is 15 residues long. Trimming removed 3 bases from V and 0 bases from J, with 6 bases in between. The CDR3 bases are TGTGCCAGCAGTTATGAGGGCTCTGGGGCCAACGTCCTGACTTTC. Encoded protein: CASSYEGSGANVLTF.

The chain employs TRBV11-2 and TRBJ1-2, with a weak D call TRBD1 (6 bases). The CDR3 loop spans 15 amino acids. The V and J ends lost 5 bases and 8 bases respectively, with 21 bases between them. The germline gives CDR1 SGHAT, CDR2 FQNNGV. The CDR3 DNA follows: TGTGCCAGCAGCGAACGGACAGCCGACTTGTGGGGCTACACCTTC. This encodes CASSERTADLWGYTF.

This sequence joins TRBV20-1 and TRBJ1-1; D perhaps matches TRBD1 (5 bases). The CDR3 has 10 amino acids. CDR1 is DFQATT, CDR2 SNEGSKA, per germline (reference sequence). The V end lost 7 bases, the J end lost 8 bases, and 11 bases lay between the germline ends. The CDR3 here is CSVGRSEAFF. CDR3 bases: TGCAGTGTGGGGCGGTCAGAAGCTTTCTTT.

The chain uses TRBV19 and TRBJ1-5; D remains unclear. The CDR3 has 14 amino acids. V gave up 3 bases and J gave up 11 bases, with 17 bases separating them. Germline-derived CDR1 and CDR2 are LNHDA and SQIVND (reference sequence). Here the CDR3 DNA reads TGTGCCAGTAGTATGCAAGTGAGGCTCGAGGCCCAGCATTTT. It codes for CASSMQVRLEAQHF.

The chain has TRBV7-9 and TRBJ2-7; the match to TRBD2 covers 7 bases. The germline CDR1 and CDR2 sequences are SEHNR and FQNEAQ (reference sequence). This CDR3 has 16 amino acids. V lost 1 base and J lost 5; bases outside the gene matches: 11. The CDR3 bases are TGTGCCAGCAGCTTAGACGGGGGACTACCCCCTAACGAGCAGTACTTC. Translating gives CASSLDGGLPPNEQYF. Drawing the rest from reference TRBV7-9 and TRBJ2-7, the complete variable domain is DTGVSQNPRHKITKRGQNVTFRCDPISEHNRLYWYRQTLGQGPEFLTYFQNEAQLEKSRLLSDRFSAERPKGSFSTLEIQRTEQGDSAMYLCASSLDGGLPPNEQYFGPGTRLTVT.

This clone was recorded only once. J is TRBJ2-7 and V is TRBV23-1, with D perhaps matching TRBD1 (6 bases). TRBV23-1 is placed among ORFs of uncertain function. Trimming took off 7 bases at V and 3 bases at J, with 22 bases between the two ends. CDR3 length equals 16 residues. The CDR3 nucleotides read TGCGCCAGCACTCGGCCATATAGGACAGATTTCTACGAGCAGTACTTC. It yields the protein CASTRPYRTDFYEQYF.

Only a few counts were recorded for this clone. V and J are TRBV19 and TRBJ1-5, with a tentative D call TRBD1 (6 bases). This CDR3 comprises 14 residues. Trimming cost V 6 bases and J 0 bases, with 9 bases left between them. Germline V gene data show CDR1 as LNHDA and CDR2 as SQIVND (reference sequence). The CDR3 coding sequence is TGTGCCAGTAGGGACAGAGATAGCAATCAGCCCCAGCATTTT. It yields the protein CASRDRDSNQPQHF.

This clone was seen only once. V is TRBV10-3 and J is TRBJ2-2, with D tentatively TRBD2 (7 bases). Germline values: CDR1 ENHRY, CDR2 SYGVKD. The CDR3 covers 16 residues. The germline V and J ends were trimmed by 2 bases and 1 base, with 11 bases remaining between them. CDR3 sequence reads: CAISEPRGGNTGELFF. Here the CDR3 DNA reads TGTGCCATCAGTGAGCCGAGGGGGGGGAACACCGGGGAGCTGTTTTTT.

This clone came up a few times. This chain connects TRBV12-3 or TRBV12-4 to TRBJ1-2, with 7 bases fitting TRBD1. The V gene end was trimmed by 3 bases and the J gene end by 4 bases; junction bases not matched to a gene: 2. The CDR3 spans 13 residues. CDR3 loop: CASSLRGPYGYTF. In DNA, the CDR3 is TGTGCCAGCAGTTTGAGGGGGCCCTATGGCTACACCTTC.

The chain combines TRBV21-1 with TRBJ1-1; the tabulated D call, TRBD1, remains unverified against the DNA. TRBV21-1 counts as a pseudogene. The CDR3 contains 15 residues. CDR3 sequence (DNA): TGTGCCAGCAGCAACTTAGACAGGAGGAACACTGAAGCTTTCTTT. Translated: CASSNLDRRNTEAFF.